Detailed here is one TCR beta chain. Its cognate antigen has yet to be identified. Qualities for individual bases were not recorded, and no much larger clone is one base off. To sequence the TCRbeta CDR3 region, genomic DNA was isolated from the sorted cells. TCRbeta CDR3 regions were sequenced using the immunoSEQ Assay. In its TCRdb copy, this immuneACCESS table keeps in-frame sequences only and misses some clones. Where compared with another copy, unresolved V genes explain less than half of these, and the others have no known cause. For this sample the table gives about 48,000 clones, of which around four fifths were detected only once. The biggest ten clones account for approximately 13% of the sample. Patients with a history of autoimmune disease or receiving systemic immunosuppression were excluded from the trial. Peripheral blood for TCR sequencing was collected from all dose cohorts at baseline, on cycle 4 day 1, and on cycle 7 day 1. The samples were drawn from a first-in-human, open-label, multicenter phase I dose-escalation trial of ivuxolimab. Adults with locally advanced or metastatic head and neck squamous cell, hepatocellular, melanoma or renal cell carcinoma were enrolled in the trial. Before TCR sequencing, CD4+ T cells and CD8+ T cells from peripheral blood were sorted into separate populations.

This sample was taken from a study of OX40 agonist ivuxolimab in advanced cancers. For the study in its entirety: Ivuxolimab was a fully human IgG2 agonistic monoclonal antibody targeting the costimulatory receptor OX40 (CD134). Intravenous ivuxolimab was administered to patients every 2 weeks at six dose levels: 0.01, 0.1, 0.3, 1.5, 3 and 10 mg/kg. Of the approximately 50 dose-escalation patients, hepatocellular carcinoma was present in 19, melanoma in roughly 15, renal cell carcinoma in 9 and head and neck cancer in 9. In the dose-escalation cohort, 82.7% of patients were male, and the mean age was around 60 years, with a range of 23 to 79. Prior anti-PD-1, anti-PD-L1 or anti-CTLA-4 therapy was permitted, and 30% to 50% of dose-escalation patients had received checkpoint inhibitors. Three dose-escalation patients achieved partial responses, one with hepatocellular carcinoma and two with cutaneous melanoma. Peripheral TCRbeta sequencing was intended to test whether TCR sequence diversity was altered and clonal T-cell expansion was caused by ivuxolimab. The paper describes the monotherapy dose-escalation part (N ≈ 49 patients) of the phase I trial of ivuxolimab. General study outcomes and caveats: After ivuxolimab, expanded clones were on average more numerous among CD8+ T cells than among CD4+ T cells. Partial responders in the 0.1-3.0 mg/kg groups had among the lowest normalized peripheral clonal expansion, especially among CD8+ T cells. Which antigens the clonally expanded peripheral T cells were specific for was not determined. At doses from 0.1 to 3.0 mg/kg, clonal expansion was seen in both CD4+ and CD8+ blood T cells between baseline and week 6. Low levels of normalized T-cell clonal expansion were also seen in some patients who did not respond.

A distance of 9 bases separates the germline ends of V and J, which lose 5 bases and 6 bases respectively. Its CDR3 holds 12 amino acids, cysteine through phenylalanine. Only the CDR3 portion is preserved as DNA: 36 bases, with reading frame beginning at the first base. CDR1 and CDR2, looked up from the germline V gene (reference sequence), are MNHEY and SMNVEV. This sample comprised CD4+ or CD8+ T cells sorted from blood, obtained in a trial of the OX40 agonist ivuxolimab. The TCR originated in an adult with an advanced solid tumor such as melanoma, head and neck, liver or kidney cancer. The rearrangement combines TRBV27 with TRBJ2-3; the D gene assignment is ambiguous. At the DNA level, the sequence is TGTGCCAGCAGTCCCCCCCTGGATACGCAGTATTTT. It translates to CASSPPLDTQYF.